This T cell receptor (beta chain) emerged from a study of identical twins. General study points: It was out-of-frame TCR alpha sharing in monozygotic twins that models underestimated.

The V segment lost 7 bases and the J segment 8 bases; nucleotides outside the gene matches: 12. The CDR3 contains 15 residues. Per the germline V gene, CDR1 is DFQATT and CDR2 is SNEGSKA (reference sequence). Unique molecular identifiers were present on the cDNA, and a universal primer site came from template switching. TCRdb re-derived calls from the 5' RACE reads in MiXCR, one entry per CDR3 protein. The profile shows about 260,000 distinct CDR3 sequences, around 7% of them singletons. Details on this clonotype: Its antigen is as yet unknown.

This same sample was also part of a study on yellow fever vaccine responses in identical twins.

V and J are TRBV20-1 and TRBJ2-1, with 12 nucleotides matching TRBD2. The specimen sequenced was memory (CD45RO+) T cells sorted from blood. This TCR was sampled from a woman under 30 in good health. The CDR3 is CSVTLAGGPFDEQFF. CDR3 coding DNA: TGCAGTGTGACTCTAGCGGGAGGGCCTTTCGATGAGCAGTTCTTC.